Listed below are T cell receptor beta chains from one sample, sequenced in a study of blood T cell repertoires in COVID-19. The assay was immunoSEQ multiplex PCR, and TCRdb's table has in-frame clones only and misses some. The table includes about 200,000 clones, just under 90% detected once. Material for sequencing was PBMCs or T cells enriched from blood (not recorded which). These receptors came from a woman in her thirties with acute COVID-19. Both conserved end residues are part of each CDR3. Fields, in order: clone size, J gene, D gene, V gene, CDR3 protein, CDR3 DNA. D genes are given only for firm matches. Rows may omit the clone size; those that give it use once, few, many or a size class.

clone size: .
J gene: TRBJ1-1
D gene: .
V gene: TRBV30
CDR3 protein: CAWRTTGNTEAFF
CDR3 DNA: TGTGCCTGGAGGACGACAGGAAACACTGAAGCTTTCTTT

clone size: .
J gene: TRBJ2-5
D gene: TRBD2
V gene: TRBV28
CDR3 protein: CASSFDVAGGKETQYF
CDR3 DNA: TGTGCCAGCAGTTTCGACGTAGCGGGGGGGAAAGAGACCCAGTACTTC

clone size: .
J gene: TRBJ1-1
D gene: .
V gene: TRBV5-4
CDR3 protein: CASSLEEGRTEAFF
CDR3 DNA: TGTGCCAGCAGCTTGGAAGAGGGAAGGACTGAAGCTTTCTTT

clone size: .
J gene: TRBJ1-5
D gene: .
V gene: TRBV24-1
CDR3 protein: CATSPGASNQPQHF
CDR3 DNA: TGTGCCACAAGTCCGGGAGCCAGCAATCAGCCCCAGCATTTT

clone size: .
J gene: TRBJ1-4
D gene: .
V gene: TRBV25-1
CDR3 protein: CASSHGGQTNEKLFF
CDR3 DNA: TGTGCCAGCAGCCACGGTGGGCAGACTAATGAAAAACTGTTTTTT

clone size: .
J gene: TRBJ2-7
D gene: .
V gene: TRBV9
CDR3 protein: CASSVDAGGIYYEQYF
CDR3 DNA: TGTGCCAGCAGCGTAGACGCAGGAGGCATCTACTACGAGCAGTACTTC

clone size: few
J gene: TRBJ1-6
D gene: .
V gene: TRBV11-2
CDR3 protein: CASSFSTGYNSPLHF
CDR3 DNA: TGTGCCAGCAGCTTCAGTACAGGGTATAATTCACCCCTCCACTTT

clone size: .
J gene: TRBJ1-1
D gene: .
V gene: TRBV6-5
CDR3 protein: CASALPREGGTEAFF
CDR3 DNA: TGTGCCAGCGCCTTGCCGCGGGAAGGCGGCACTGAAGCTTTCTTT

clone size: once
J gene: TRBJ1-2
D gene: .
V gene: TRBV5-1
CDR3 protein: CASSPAGGTIIALGGYTF
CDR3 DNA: TGCGCCAGCAGCCCGGCGGGGGGCACCATTATCGCACTCGGGGGCTACACCTTC

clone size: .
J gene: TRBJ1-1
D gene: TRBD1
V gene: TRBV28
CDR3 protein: CASSLRTGGFTEAFF
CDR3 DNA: TGTGCCAGCAGTTTACGGACAGGGGGCTTCACTGAAGCTTTCTTT

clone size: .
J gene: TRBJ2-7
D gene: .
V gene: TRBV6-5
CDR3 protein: CASSSPGLIVYEQYF
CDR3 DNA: TGTGCCAGCAGTTCACCGGGACTTATAGTCTACGAGCAGTACTTC

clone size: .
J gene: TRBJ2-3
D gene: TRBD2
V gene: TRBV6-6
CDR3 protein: CASSFSGENTDTQYF
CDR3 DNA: TGTGCCAGCAGTTTTAGCGGGGAAAACACAGATACGCAGTATTTT

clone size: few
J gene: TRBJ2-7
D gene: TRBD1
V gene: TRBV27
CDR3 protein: CASSFTGGEQYF
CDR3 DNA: TGTGCCAGCAGTTTTACAGGGGGCGAGCAGTACTTC

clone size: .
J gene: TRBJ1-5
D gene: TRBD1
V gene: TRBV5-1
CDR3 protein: CASSSGQGAQPQHF
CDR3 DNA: TGCGCCAGCAGCTCCGGACAGGGGGCTCAGCCCCAGCATTTT

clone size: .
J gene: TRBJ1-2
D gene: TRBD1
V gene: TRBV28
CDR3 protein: CASSLEGDRLYGYTF
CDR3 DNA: TGTGCCAGCAGTTTGGAGGGGGACAGACTCTATGGCTACACCTTC

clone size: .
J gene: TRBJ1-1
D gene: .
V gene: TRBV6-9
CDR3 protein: CASSFAEKTDTEAFF
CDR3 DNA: TGTGCCAGCAGTTTCGCCGAGAAAACCGACACTGAAGCTTTCTTT

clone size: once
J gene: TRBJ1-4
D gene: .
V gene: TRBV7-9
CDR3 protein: CASSLGGYRAATNEKLFF
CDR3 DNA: TGTGCCAGCAGCTTAGGTGGGTACAGGGCTGCAACTAATGAAAAACTGTTTTTT

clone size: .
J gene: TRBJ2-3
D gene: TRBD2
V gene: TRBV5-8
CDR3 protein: CASSLGGGSTDTQYF
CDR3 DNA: TGTGCCAGCAGCTTGGGGGGAGGGAGCACAGATACGCAGTATTTT

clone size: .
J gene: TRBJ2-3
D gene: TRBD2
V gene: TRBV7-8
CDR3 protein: CASSLLAADTQYF
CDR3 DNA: TGTGCCAGCAGCTTACTAGCGGCAGATACGCAGTATTTT

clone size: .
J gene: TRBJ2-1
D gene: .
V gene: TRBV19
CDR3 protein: CASSVAPGLASEQFF
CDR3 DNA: TGTGCCAGTAGTGTGGCGCCGGGTCTAGCTTCTGAGCAGTTCTTC

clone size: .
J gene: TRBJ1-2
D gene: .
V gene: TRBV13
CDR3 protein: CASGQRTYGYTF
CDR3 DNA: TGTGCCAGCGGACAGAGAACCTATGGCTACACCTTC

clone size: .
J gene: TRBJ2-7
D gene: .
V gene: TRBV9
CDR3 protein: CASSDPGAGNPYEQYF
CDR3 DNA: TGTGCCAGCAGCGATCCAGGGGCAGGGAATCCCTACGAGCAGTACTTC

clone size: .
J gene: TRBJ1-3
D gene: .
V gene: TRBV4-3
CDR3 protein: CASSQPGGVGNTIYF
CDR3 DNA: TGCGCCAGCAGCCAGCCCGGGGGTGTTGGAAACACCATATATTTT

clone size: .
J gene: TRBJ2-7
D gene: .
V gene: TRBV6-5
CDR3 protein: CASSPYSRRSYEQYF
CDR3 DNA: TGTGCCAGCAGCCCCTACTCTAGAAGATCCTACGAGCAGTACTTC